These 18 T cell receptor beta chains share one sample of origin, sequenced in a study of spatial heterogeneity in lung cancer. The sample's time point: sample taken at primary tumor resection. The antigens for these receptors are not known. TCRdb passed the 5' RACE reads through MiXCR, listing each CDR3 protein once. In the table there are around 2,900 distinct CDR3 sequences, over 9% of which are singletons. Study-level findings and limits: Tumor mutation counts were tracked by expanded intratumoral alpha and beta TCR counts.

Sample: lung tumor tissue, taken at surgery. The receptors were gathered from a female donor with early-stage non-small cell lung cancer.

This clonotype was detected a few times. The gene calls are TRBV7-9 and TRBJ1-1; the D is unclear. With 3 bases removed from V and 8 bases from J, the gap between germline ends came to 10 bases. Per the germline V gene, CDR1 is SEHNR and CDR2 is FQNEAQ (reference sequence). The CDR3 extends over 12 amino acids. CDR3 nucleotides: TGTGCCAGCAGCTTGGGAGGTTCCGAAGCTTTCTTT. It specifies CASSLGGSEAFF.

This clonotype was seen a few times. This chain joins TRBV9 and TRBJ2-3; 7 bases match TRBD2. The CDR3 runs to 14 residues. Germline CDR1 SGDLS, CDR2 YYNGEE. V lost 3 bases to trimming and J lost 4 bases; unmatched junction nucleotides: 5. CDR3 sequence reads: CASSERGVADTQYF. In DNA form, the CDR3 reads TGTGCCAGCAGCGAGCGGGGAGTGGCAGATACGCAGTATTTT.

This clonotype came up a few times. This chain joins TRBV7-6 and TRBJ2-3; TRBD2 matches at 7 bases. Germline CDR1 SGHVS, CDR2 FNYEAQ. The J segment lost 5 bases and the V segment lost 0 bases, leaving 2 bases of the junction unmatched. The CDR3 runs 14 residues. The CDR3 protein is CASSLAAGVDTQYF. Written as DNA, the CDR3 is TGTGCCAGCAGCTTAGCGGCGGGAGTAGATACGCAGTATTTT.

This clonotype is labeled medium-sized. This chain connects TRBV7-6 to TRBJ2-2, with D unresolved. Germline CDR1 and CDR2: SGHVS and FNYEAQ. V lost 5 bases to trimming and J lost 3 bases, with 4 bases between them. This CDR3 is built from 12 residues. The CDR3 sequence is CASSPDTGELFF. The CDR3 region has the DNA TGTGCCAGCAGCCCGGACACCGGGGAGCTGTTTTTT.

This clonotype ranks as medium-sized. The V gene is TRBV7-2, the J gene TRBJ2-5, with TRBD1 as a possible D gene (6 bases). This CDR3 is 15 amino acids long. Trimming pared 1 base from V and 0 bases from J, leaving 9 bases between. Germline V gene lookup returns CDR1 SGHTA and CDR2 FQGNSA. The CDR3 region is CASSLGQGYQETQYF. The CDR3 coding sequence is TGTGCCAGCAGCTTAGGGCAGGGGTACCAAGAGACCCAGTACTTC.

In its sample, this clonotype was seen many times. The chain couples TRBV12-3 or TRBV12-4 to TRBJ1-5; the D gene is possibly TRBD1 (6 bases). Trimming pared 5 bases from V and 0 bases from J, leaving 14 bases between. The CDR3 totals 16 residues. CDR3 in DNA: TGTGCCAGCAGTGCCGGGACATGGGATAGCAATCAGCCCCAGCATTTT. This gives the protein CASSAGTWDSNQPQHF.

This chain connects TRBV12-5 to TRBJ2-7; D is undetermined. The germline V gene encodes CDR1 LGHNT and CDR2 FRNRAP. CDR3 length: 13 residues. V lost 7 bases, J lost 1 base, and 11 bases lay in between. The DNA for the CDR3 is TGTGCTAGTGCTATTTCTAGTTCCTACGAGCAGTACTTC. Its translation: CASAISSSYEQYF.

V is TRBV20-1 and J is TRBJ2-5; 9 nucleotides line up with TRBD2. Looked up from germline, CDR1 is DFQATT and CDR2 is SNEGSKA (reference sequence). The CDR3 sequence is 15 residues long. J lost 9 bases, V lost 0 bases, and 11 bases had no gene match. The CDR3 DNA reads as TGCAGTGCTAGAGATAATAGCGGGGGCGGAGGGGCCCAGTACTTC. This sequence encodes CSARDNSGGGGAQYF.

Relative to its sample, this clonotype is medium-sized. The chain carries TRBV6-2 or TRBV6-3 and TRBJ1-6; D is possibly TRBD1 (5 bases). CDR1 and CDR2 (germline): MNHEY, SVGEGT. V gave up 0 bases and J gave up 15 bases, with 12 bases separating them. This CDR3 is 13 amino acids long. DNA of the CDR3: TGTGCCAGCAGTTACTCCGGGGCTCCAGGCCTCCACTTT. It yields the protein CASSYSGAPGLHF.

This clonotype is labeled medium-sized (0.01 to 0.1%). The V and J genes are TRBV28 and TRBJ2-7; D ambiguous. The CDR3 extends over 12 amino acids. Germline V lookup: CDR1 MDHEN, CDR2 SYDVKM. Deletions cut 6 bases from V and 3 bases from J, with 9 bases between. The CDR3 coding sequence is TGTGCCAGCAGAGCTGGGTACTACGAGCAGTACTTC. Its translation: CASRAGYYEQYF.

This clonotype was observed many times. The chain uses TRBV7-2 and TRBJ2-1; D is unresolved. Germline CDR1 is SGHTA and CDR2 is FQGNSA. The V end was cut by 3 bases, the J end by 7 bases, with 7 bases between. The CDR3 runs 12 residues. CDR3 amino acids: CASSFGRNEQFF. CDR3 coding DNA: TGTGCCAGCAGCTTTGGACGTAATGAGCAGTTCTTC.

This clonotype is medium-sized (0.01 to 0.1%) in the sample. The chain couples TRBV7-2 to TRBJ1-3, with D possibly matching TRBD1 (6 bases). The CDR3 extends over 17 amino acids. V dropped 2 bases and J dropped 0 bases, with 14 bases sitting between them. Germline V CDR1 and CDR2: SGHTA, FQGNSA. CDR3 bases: TGTGCCAGCAGCTTAATAGGGGGACCGTCCTCTGGAAACACCATATATTTT. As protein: CASSLIGGPSSGNTIYF.

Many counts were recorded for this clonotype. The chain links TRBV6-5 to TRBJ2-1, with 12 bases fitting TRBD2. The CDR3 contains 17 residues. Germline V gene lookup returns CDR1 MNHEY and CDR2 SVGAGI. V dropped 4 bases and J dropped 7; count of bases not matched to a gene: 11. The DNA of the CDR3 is TGTGCCAGCAGTTCCCGGACTAGCGGGGCTCCTTTTAATGAGCAGTTCTTC. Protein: CASSSRTSGAPFNEQFF.

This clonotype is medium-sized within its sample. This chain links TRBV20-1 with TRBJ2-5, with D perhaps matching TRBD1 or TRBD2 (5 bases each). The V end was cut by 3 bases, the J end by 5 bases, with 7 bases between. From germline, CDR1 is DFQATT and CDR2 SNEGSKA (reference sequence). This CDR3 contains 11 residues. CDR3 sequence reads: CSASREETQYF. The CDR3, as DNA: TGCAGTGCTAGCAGGGAGGAGACCCAGTACTTC.

DNA of the CDR3: TGCGCCAGCAGCTCGTTTCAGGGTGCCACTGAAGCTTTCTTT. Protein sequence: CASSSFQGATEAFF. This chain links TRBV5-1 with TRBJ1-1; D may be TRBD1 (5 bases). Trimming took off 3 bases at V and 4 bases at J, with 13 bases between the two ends. Germline V gives CDR1 SGHRS, CDR2 YFSETQ. The CDR3 loop spans 14 amino acids.

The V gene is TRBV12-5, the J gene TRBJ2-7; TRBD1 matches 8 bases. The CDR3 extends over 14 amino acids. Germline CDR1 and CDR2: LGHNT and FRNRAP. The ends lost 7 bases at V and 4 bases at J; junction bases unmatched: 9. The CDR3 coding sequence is TGTGCTAGTGCCCTGGGGCAGGGGGCTTACGAGCAGTACTTC. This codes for CASALGQGAYEQYF.

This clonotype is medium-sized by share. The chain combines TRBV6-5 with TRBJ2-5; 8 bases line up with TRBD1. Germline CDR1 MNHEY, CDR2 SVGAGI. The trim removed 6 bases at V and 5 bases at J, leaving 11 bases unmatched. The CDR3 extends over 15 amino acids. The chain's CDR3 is CASSRTGGRLETQYF. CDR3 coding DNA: TGTGCCAGCAGCCGTACAGGGGGTAGATTGGAGACCCAGTACTTC.

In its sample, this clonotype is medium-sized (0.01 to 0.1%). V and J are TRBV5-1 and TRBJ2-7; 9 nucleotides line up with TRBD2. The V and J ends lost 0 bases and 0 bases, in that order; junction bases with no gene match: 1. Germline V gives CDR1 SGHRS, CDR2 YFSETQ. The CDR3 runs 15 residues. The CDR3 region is CASSLGLADSYEQYF. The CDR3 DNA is TGCGCCAGCAGCTTGGGACTAGCGGACTCCTACGAGCAGTACTTC.